Reported below is one T cell receptor (beta chain). From germline, CDR1 is SGHAT and CDR2 FQNNGV. The CDR3 length is 14 residues. Unmatched junction bases numbered 9, after V lost 6 bases and J lost 9 bases. These data originate in a study of PD-L1 blockade in urothelial cancer. Study information: Blood underwent analysis 3 weeks (second dose) and 6 weeks after treatment began.

Patients' urothelial carcinoma was locally advanced or metastatic. Synthetic templates analogous to TCR were spiked into all PCRs individually. Assay used: immunoSEQ multiplex PCR; TCRdb lists only in-frame clones, some missing. The table lists approximately 100,000 clones, roughly 84% of them singletons, with about 2.4% in the top ten. Sample: PBMCs, taken around atezolizumab (anti-PD-L1) treatment. The origin of this receptor is a man aged 50-60 years with urothelial cancer. The rearrangement joins TRBV11-2 to TRBJ2-1; 9 bases are a match to TRBD2. This CDR3 reads CASSGLAPKGEQFF. The CDR3 DNA sequence: TGTGCCAGCAGTGGACTAGCGCCCAAGGGTGAGCAGTTCTTC.